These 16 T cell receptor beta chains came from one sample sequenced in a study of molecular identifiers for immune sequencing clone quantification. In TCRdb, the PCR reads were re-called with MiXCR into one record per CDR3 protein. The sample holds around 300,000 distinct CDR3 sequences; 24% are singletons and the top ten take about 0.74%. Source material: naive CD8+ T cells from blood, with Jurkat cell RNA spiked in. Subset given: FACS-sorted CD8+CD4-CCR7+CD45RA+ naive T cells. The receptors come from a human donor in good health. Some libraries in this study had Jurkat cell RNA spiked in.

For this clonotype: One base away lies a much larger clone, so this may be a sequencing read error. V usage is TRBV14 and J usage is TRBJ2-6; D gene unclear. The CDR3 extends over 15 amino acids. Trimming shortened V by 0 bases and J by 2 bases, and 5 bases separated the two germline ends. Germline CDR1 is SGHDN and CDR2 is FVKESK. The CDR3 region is CASSQDYPGANVLTF. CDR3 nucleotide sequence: TGTGCCAGCAGCCAAGATTACCCTGGGGCCAACGTCCTGACTTTC.

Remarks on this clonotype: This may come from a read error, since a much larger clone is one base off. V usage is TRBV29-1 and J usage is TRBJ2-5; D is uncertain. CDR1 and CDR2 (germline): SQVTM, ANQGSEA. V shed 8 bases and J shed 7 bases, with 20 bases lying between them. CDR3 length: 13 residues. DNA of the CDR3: TGCAGCCCGAACGGGCCCTATCCAGGGACCCAGTACTTC. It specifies CSPNGPYPGTQYF. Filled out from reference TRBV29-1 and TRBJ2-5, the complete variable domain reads SAVISQKPSRDICQRGTSLTIQCQVDSQVTMMFWYRQQPGQSLTLIATANQGSEATYESGFVIDKFPISRPNLTFSTLTVSNMSPEDSSIYLCSPNGPYPGTQYFGPGTRLLVL.

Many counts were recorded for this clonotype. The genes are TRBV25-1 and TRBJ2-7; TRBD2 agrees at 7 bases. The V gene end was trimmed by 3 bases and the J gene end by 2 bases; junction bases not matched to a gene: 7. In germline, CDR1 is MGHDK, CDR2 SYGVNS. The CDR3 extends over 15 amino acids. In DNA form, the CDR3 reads TGTGCCAGCAGTGACCCGGGAGGTTCCGCCTACGAGCAGTACTTC. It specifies CASSDPGGSAYEQYF.

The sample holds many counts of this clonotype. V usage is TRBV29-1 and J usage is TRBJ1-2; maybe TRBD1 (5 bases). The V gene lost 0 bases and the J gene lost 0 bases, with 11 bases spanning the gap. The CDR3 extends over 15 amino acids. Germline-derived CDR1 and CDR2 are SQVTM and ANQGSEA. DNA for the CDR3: TGCAGCGTTGAAGATGGGACCGGAGCTAACTATGGCTACACCTTC. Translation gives CSVEDGTGANYGYTF.

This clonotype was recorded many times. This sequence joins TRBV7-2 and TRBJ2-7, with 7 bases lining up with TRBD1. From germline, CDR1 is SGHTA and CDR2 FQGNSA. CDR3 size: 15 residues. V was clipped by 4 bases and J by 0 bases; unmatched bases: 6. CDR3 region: CASSYTGASSYEQYF. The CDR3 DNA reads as TGTGCCAGCAGCTACACAGGGGCCAGCTCCTACGAGCAGTACTTC.

DNA of the CDR3: TGCGCCAGCAGCCAAGGGGCGGAGGCACTGGGCGAGCAGTACTTC. Protein sequence: CASSQGAEALGEQYF. The genes are TRBV4-3 and TRBJ2-7; weak D call: TRBD2 (5 bases). This CDR3 spans 15 amino acids. V shed 1 base and J shed 6 bases, with 16 bases lying between them. The germline V gene has CDR1 LGHNA and CDR2 YSLEER.

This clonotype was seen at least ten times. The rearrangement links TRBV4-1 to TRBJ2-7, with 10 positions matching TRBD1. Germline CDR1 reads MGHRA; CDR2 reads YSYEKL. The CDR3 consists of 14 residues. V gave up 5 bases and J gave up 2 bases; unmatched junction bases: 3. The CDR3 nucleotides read TGCGCCAGCAGCAGGGGGACAGGGGCCTACGAGCAGTACTTC. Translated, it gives CASSRGTGAYEQYF.

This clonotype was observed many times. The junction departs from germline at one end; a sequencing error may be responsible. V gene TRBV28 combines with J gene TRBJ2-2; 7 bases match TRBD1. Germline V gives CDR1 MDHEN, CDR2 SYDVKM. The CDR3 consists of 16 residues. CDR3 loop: CASSLWTGSYTGELFF. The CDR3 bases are TGTGCCAGCAGCTTATGGACAGGATCATACACCGGGGAGCTGTTTTTT.

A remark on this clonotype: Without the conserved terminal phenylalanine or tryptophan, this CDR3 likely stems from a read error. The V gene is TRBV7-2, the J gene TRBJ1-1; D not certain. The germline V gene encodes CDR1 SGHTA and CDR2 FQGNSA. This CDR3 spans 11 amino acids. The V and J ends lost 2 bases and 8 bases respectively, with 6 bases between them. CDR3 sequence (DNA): TGTGCCAGCAGCTTAAATGGGGAAGCTTTCCTT. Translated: CASSLNGEAFL.

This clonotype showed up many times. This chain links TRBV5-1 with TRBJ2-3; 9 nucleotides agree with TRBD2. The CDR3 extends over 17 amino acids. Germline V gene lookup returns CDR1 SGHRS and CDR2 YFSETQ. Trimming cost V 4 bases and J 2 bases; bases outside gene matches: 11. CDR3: CASSHSPAGGFTDTQYF. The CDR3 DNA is TGCGCCAGCAGCCACAGTCCAGCGGGAGGTTTCACAGATACGCAGTATTTT.

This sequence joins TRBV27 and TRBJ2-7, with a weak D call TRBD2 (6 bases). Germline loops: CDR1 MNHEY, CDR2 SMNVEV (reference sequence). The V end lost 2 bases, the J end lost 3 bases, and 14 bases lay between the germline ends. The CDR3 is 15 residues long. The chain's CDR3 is CASSLRGLESYEQYF. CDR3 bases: TGTGCCAGCAGTTTACGGGGACTTGAGAGCTACGAGCAGTACTTC.

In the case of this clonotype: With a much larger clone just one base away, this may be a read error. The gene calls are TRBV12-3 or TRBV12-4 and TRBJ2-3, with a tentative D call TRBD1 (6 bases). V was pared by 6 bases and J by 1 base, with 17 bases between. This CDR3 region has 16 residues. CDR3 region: CASRSDRSPGTDTQYF. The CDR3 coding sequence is TGTGCCAGCAGATCGGACAGATCTCCTGGCACAGATACGCAGTATTTT.

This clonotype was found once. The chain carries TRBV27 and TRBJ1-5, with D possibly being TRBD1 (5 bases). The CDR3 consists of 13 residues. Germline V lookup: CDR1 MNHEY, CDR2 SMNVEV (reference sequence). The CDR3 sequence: CVSSLMGDQPQHF. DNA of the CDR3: TGTGTCAGTAGTTTAATGGGGGATCAGCCCCAGCATTTT.

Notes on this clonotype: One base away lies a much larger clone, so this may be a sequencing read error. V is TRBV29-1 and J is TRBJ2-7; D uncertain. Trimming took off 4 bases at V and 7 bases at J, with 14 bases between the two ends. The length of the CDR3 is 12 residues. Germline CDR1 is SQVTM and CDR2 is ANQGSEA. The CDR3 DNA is TGCAGCGTTGGAGACGTGGTGAGGGAGCAGTACTTC. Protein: CSVGDVVREQYF.

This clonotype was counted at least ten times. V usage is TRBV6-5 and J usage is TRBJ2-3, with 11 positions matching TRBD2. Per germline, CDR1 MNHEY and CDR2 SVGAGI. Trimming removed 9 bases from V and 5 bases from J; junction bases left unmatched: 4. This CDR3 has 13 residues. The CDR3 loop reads CASSGGAGDTQYF. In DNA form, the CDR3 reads TGTGCCAGTAGCGGGGGGGCAGGAGATACGCAGTATTTT.

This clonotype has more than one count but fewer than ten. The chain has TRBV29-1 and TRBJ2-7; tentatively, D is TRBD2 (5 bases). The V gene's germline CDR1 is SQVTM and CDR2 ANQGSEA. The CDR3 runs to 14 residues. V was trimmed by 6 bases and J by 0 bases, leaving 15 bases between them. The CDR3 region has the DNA TGCAGCGTCCTACGTGCGGGCAGCTCCTACGAGCAGTACTTC. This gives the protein CSVLRAGSSYEQYF.